This T cell receptor beta chain is from a study of STAT5B mutations in CD4+ large granular lymphocyte leukemia. Study conclusions and caveats: CD4-sorted patient repertoires seemed more clonal than healthy CD4+ repertoires.

This CDR3 is 15 amino acids long. The ends lost 3 bases at V and 8 bases at J; junction bases unmatched: 6. Germline values: CDR1 SNHLY, CDR2 FYNNEI. With respect to this clone: Its matching antigen is unknown.

Assay used: immunoSEQ multiplex PCR; TCRdb lists only in-frame clones, some missing. The sample includes some 32,000 clones, about 85% of them seen just once. This sequence joins TRBV2 and TRBJ1-6; 8 bases line up with TRBD1. This clonotype originated in a human donor in good health. The material sequenced was CD4+ T cells from blood buffy coats. The CDR3 sequence is CASSESGQGHSPLHF. The CDR3 DNA follows: TGTGCCAGCAGTGAGAGTGGACAGGGTCATTCACCCCTCCACTTT.